This T cell receptor beta chain was sequenced in a study of T cells of healthy individuals. This CDR3 has 15 amino acids. Trimming left V 7 bases short and J 2 bases short, with 18 bases between. TCRdb called the 5' RACE reads again in MiXCR, with one record for every CDR3 protein. The sample consists of 35,000 to 45,000 distinct CDR3 sequences, about 5% of them appearing once. This clonotype has at least ten counts. The J gene is TRBJ2-7, the V gene TRBV12-3 or TRBV12-4; D tentatively reads TRBD1 or TRBD2 (5 bases each). The TCR sequence derives from a human donor in good health. CDR3 DNA: TGTGCCAGCAAAAAAGGTTGGGACGGACCCTACGAGCAGTACTTC. Translating gives CASKKGWDGPYEQYF.